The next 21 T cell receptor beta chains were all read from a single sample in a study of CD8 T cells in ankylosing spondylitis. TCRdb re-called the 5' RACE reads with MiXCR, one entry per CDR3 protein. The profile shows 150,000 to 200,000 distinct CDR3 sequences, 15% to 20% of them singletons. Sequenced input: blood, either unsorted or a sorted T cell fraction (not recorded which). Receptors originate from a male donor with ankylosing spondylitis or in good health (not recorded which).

The CDR3 loop reads CASSLARPEQFF. The CDR3 nucleotides are TGTGCCAGCAGCTTGGCTAGGCCTGAGCAGTTCTTC. V usage is TRBV11-2 and J usage is TRBJ2-1; D remains ambiguous. Per the germline V gene, CDR1 is SGHAT and CDR2 is FQNNGV. Trimming cost V 3 bases and J 9 bases, with 9 bases left between them. This CDR3 is 12 amino acids long.

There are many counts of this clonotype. In DNA, the CDR3 is TGTGCCAGCAGCCAAGATTTCGGCTCCCGAACAGAGACCCAGTACTTC. Amino acids: CASSQDFGSRTETQYF. The rearrangement joins TRBV14 to TRBJ2-5; no clear D. Germline CDR1 SGHDN, CDR2 FVKESK. V dropped 0 bases and J dropped 4 bases, with 15 bases sitting between them. CDR3 length: 16 residues.

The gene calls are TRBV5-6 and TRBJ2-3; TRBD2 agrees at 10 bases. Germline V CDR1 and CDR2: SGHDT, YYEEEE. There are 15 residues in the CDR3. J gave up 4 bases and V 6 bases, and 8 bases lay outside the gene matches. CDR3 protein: CASTLPSGSADTQYF. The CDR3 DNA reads TGTGCCAGCACCCTTCCTAGCGGGAGCGCAGATACGCAGTATTTT.

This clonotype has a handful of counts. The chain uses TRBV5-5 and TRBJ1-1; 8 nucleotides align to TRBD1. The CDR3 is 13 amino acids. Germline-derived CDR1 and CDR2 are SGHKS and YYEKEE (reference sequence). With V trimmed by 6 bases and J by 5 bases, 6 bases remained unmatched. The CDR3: CASNVDRATEAFF. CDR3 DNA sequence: TGTGCCAGCAATGTGGACAGGGCAACTGAAGCTTTCTTT.

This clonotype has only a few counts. CDR3 protein: CATSDLNTDEAFF. In nucleotides, the CDR3 is TGTGCCACCAGTGATTTGAACACGGATGAAGCTTTCTTT. The rearrangement joins TRBV24-1 to TRBJ1-1, with D unresolved. The V and J ends lost 0 bases and 7 bases respectively, with 8 bases between them. The CDR3 is 13 amino acids. Germline CDR1 is KGHDR and CDR2 is SFDVKD.

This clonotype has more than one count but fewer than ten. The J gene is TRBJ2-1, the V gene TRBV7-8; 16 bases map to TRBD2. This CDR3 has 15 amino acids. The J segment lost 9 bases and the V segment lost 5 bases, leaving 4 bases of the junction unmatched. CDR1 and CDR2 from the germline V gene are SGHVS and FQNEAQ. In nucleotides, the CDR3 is TGTGCCAGCAGCCCTGGGACTAGCGGGAGGGTTGAGCAGTTCTTC. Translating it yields CASSPGTSGRVEQFF.

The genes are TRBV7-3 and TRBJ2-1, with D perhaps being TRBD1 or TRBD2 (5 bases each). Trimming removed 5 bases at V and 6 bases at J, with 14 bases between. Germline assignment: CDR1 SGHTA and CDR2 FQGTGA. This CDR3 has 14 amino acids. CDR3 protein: CASSIGATSNEQFF. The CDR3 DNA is TGTGCCAGCAGCATCGGGGCGACTTCCAATGAGCAGTTCTTC.

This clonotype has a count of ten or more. CDR3 nucleotide sequence: TGCAGCGTTCAGGACACCCTGGTAGAGACCCAGTACTTC. It is translated as CSVQDTLVETQYF. This chain uses TRBV29-1 with TRBJ2-5, with TRBD1 as a possible D gene (5 bases). The V gene's germline CDR1 is SQVTM and CDR2 ANQGSEA. The CDR3 has 13 residues. V dropped 5 bases and J dropped 4 bases, with 14 bases sitting between them.

Here the CDR3 reads CASSFGVYSNQPQHF. CDR3 nucleotide sequence: TGTGCCAGCAGTTTTGGGGTTTATAGCAATCAGCCCCAGCATTTT. The J gene is TRBJ1-5, the V gene TRBV27; no reliable D call. CDR1 MNHEY and CDR2 SMNVEV come from the germline V gene (reference sequence). This CDR3 is 15 amino acids long. V lost 3 bases and J 0 bases, leaving 9 bases between the germline ends.

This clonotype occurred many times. The CDR3 nucleotides are TGTGCCAGCAATTGGAGCGGGGTCCGCGTAGACGAGCAGTACTTC. Protein product: CASNWSGVRVDEQYF. The chain employs TRBV6-2 or TRBV6-3 and TRBJ2-7; 7 bases align to TRBD2. The CDR3 loop spans 15 amino acids. The V segment lost 7 bases and the J segment 5 bases; nucleotides outside the gene matches: 14. The germline V gene has CDR1 MNHEY and CDR2 SVGEGT.

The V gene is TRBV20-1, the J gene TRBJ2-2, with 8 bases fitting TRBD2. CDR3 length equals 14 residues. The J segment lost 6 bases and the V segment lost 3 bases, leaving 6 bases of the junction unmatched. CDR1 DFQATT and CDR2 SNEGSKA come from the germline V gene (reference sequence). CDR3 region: CSASETSVPGELFF. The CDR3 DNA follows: TGCAGTGCTAGTGAGACTAGCGTGCCCGGGGAGCTGTTTTTT.

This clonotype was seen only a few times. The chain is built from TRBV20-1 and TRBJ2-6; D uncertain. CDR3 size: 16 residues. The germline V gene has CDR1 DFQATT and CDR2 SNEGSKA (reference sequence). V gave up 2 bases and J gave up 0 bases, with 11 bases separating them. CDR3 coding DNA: TGCAGTGCTAGATCCCCGCGAGGCTCTGGGGCCAACGTCCTGACTTTC. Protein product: CSARSPRGSGANVLTF.

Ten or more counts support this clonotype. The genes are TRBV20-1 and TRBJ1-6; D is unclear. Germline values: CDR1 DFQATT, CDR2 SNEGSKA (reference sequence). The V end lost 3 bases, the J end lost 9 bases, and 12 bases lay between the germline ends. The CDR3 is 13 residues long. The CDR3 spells CSARGSRVSPLHF. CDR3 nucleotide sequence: TGCAGTGCTAGGGGCTCCAGAGTTTCACCCCTCCACTTT.

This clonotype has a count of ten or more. The CDR3 sequence is CSVLGDYEQYF. CDR3 sequence (DNA): TGCAGCGTTTTAGGAGACTACGAGCAGTACTTC. V and J are TRBV29-1 and TRBJ2-7; D is uncertain. CDR3 length equals 11 residues. Germline CDR1 and CDR2: SQVTM and ANQGSEA. V shed 5 bases and J shed 3 bases, with 8 bases lying between them.

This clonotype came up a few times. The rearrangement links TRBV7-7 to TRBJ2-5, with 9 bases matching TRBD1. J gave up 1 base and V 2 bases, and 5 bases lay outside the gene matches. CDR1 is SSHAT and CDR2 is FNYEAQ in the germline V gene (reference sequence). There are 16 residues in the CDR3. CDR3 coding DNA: TGTGCCAGCAGCTTATCGGACAGGGGCGGCCAAGAGACCCAGTACTTC. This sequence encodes CASSLSDRGGQETQYF.

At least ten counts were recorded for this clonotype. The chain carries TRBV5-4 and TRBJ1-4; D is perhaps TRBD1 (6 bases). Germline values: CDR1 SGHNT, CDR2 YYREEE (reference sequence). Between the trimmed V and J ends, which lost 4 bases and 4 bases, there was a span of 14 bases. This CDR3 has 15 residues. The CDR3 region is CASSQGSPFNEKLFF. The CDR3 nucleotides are TGTGCCAGCAGCCAGGGGAGTCCTTTTAATGAAAAACTGTTTTTT.

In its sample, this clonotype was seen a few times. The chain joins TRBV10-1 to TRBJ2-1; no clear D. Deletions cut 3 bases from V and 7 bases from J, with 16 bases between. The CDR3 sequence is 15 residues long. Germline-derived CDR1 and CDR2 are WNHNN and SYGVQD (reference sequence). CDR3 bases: TGCGCCAGCAGTGAAGAGGCGCAAATCCGGAATGAGCAGTTCTTC. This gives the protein CASSEEAQIRNEQFF.

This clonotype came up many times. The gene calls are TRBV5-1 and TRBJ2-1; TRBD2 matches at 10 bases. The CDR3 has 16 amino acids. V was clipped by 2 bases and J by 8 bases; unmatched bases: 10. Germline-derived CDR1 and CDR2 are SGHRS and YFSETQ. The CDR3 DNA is TGCGCCAGCAGCTTCAGGGTAGCGGGAGGTGTCGATGAGCAGTTCTTC. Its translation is CASSFRVAGGVDEQFF.

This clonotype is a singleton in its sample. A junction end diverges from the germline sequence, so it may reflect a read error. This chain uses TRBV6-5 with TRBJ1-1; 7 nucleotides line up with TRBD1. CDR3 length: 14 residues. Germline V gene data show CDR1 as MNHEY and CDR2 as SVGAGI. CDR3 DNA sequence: TGTGTCAGCAGCCGGGACAGTTGGAACACTGAAGCTTTCTTT. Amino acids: CVSSRDSWNTEAFF.

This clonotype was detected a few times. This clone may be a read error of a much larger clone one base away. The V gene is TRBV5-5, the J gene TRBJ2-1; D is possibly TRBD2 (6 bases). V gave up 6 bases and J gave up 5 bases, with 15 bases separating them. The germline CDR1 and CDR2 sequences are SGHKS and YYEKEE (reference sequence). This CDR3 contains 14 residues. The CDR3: CASNITLANNEQFF. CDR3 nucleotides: TGTGCCAGCAACATCACTCTAGCGAACAATGAGCAGTTCTTC.

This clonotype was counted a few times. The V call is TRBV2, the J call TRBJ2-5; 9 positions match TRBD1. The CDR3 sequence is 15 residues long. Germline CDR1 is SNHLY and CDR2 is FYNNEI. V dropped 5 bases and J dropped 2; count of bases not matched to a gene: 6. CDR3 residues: CASSKDRGLQETQYF. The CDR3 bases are TGTGCCAGCAGTAAGGACAGGGGACTTCAAGAGACCCAGTACTTC.